A selection of T cell receptor beta chains follows, all from one sample in a study of T cells after yellow fever vaccination. TCRdb fed the 5' RACE reads into MiXCR, producing one record per CDR3 protein. This table holds about 630,000 distinct CDR3 sequences, roughly 12% found once. Source: PBMCs, taken on the day of the yellow fever booster vaccination. These receptors were collected from a young man who received the YFV17D yellow fever vaccine. The CDR3 runs from the conserved cysteine through the conserved F or W. The D gene is left open where the match is weak. Only some rows state a clone size, as once, few, many or a class for expanded clones.

j_call v_call d_call clone_size cdr3_aa cdr3_nt
TRBJ2-2 TRBV10-3 . few CAISESKGNTGELFF TGTGCCATCAGTGAGTCGAAGGGGAACACCGGGGAGCTGTTTTTT
TRBJ2-7 TRBV28 . few CASSLGGDVSYEQYF TGTGCCAGCAGTTTAGGCGGAGATGTATCCTACGAGCAGTACTTC
TRBJ1-2 TRBV24-1 TRBD1 few CATSEGTVNYGYTF TGTGCCACCAGTGAGGGGACAGTCAACTATGGCTACACCTTC
TRBJ2-7 TRBV3-1 . many CASSLRTVSYEQYF TGTGCCAGCAGCCTCCGGACCGTTTCCTACGAGCAGTACTTC
TRBJ1-6 TRBV5-1 . few CASSPGLPGGSPLHF TGCGCCAGCAGCCCCGGGCTGCCCGGGGGTTCACCCCTCCACTTT
TRBJ1-6 TRBV27 . few CASSMGFGSPLHF TGTGCCAGCAGTATGGGGTTTGGTTCACCCCTCCACTTT
TRBJ2-2 TRBV29-1 . few CSVERTGTTGELFF TGCAGCGTTGAGAGAACAGGGACGACCGGGGAGCTGTTTTTT
TRBJ1-1 TRBV6-1 . few CASSLTGGIGMNTEAFF TGTGCCAGCAGTCTTACTGGGGGGATTGGCATGAACACTGAAGCTTTCTTT
TRBJ2-1 TRBV7-3 . . CASSLGGQLGEQFF TGTGCCAGCAGCTTAGGGGGTCAATTGGGTGAGCAGTTCTTC
TRBJ2-3 TRBV28 TRBD2 few CASSHSGRVDTQYF TGTGCCAGCAGTCATAGCGGGAGGGTGGATACGCAGTATTTT
TRBJ2-7 TRBV3-1 . many CASSQGYEQYF TGTGCCAGCAGCCAGGGCTACGAGCAGTACTTC
TRBJ2-3 TRBV4-3 . many CASSLRTGGTTDTQYF TGCGCCAGCAGCCTACGGACAGGCGGGACCACAGATACGCAGTATTTT
TRBJ2-1 TRBV20-1 . few CSASRLVFRETSYNEQFF TGCAGTGCTAGTAGACTAGTTTTTAGGGAAACCTCCTACAATGAGCAGTTCTTC
TRBJ2-7 TRBV30 . . CAWSQHPLGPYEQYF TGTGCCTGGAGTCAACATCCCCTGGGGCCCTACGAGCAGTACTTC
TRBJ1-2 TRBV7-9 . few CASSLEARGYGYTF TGTGCCAGCAGCTTAGAAGCGAGGGGCTATGGCTACACCTTC
TRBJ1-2 TRBV20-1 . . CSAIAGPYGYTF TGCAGTGCTATCGCAGGGCCGTATGGCTACACCTTC
TRBJ2-3 TRBV20-1 . . CSARWEESDTQYF TGCAGTGCTAGGTGGGAGGAATCAGATACGCAGTATTTT
TRBJ2-1 TRBV29-1 TRBD1 . CSVKPGTGLNEQFF TGCAGCGTCAAACCAGGGACAGGGTTGAATGAGCAGTTCTTC
TRBJ2-5 TRBV29-1 . few CSFGGGQETQYF TGCAGCTTCGGAGGTGGGCAAGAGACCCAGTACTTC
TRBJ2-3 TRBV6-5 . few CASSYSGRPSTDTQYF TGTGCCAGCAGTTACTCTGGCCGTCCTAGCACAGATACGCAGTATTTT
TRBJ2-1 TRBV6-2/TRBV6-3 . . CASSYSRVSYNEQFF TGTGCCAGCAGTTACTCGCGGGTATCCTACAATGAGCAGTTCTTC
TRBJ1-3 TRBV5-1 . many CASSLTGGNTIYF TGCGCCAGCAGCTTAACCGGCGGAAACACCATATATTTT